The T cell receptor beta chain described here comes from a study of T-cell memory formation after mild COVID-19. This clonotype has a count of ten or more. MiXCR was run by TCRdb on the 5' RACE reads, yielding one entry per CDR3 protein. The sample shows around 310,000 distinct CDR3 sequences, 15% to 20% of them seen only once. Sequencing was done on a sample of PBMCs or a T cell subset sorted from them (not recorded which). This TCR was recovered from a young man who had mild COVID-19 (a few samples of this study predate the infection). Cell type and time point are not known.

CDR3 sequence: CASSQPTSEETQYF. DNA for the CDR3: TGCGCCAGCAGTCAGCCAACTAGCGAAGAGACCCAGTACTTC. The chain carries TRBV4-1 and TRBJ2-5; 7 bases align to TRBD2. V shed 6 bases, J shed 3 bases, and the junction held 7 bases outside the gene matches. The V gene's germline CDR1 is MGHRA and CDR2 YSYEKL. This CDR3 spans 14 amino acids.